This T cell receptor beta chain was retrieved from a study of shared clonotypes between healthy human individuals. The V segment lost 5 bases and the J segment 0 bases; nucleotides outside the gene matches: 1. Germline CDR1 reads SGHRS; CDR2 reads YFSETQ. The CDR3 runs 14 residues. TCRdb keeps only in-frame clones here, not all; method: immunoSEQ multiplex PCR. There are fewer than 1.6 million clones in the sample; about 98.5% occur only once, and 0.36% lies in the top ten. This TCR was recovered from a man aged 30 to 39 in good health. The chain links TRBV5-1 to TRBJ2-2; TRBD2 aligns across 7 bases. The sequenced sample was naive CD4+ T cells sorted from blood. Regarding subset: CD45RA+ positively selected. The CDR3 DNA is TGCGCCAGCAGAGGGAGGGCGAACACCGGGGAGCTGTTTTTT. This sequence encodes CASRGRANTGELFF. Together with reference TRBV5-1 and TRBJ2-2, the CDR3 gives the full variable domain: KAGVTQTPRYLIKTRGQQVTLSCSPISGHRSVSWYQQTPGQGLQFLFEYFSETQRNKGNFPGRFSGRQFSNSRSEMNVSTLELGDSALYLCASRGRANTGELFFGEGSRLTVL.